The 15 T cell receptor beta chains below all came from one sample that was sequenced in a study of PD-1 blockade in classical Hodgkin lymphoma. Time point: cycle 4 day 1 (C4D1), after about 6 weeks of nivolumab. After autologous stem cell transplantation all patients relapsed, and prior brentuximab vedotin exposure differed between cohorts. Generated by immunoSEQ multiplex PCR, the TCRdb table keeps only in-frame clones and is missing some. The sample lists about 96,000 clones, more than 85% occurring once. The input for sequencing was peripheral blood mononuclear cells (PBMCs), taken before the fourth cycle of nivolumab. These receptors were collected from a human donor with classical Hodgkin lymphoma.

The chain carries TRBV7-2 and TRBJ1-5, with D perhaps matching TRBD1 (5 bases). This CDR3 is built from 16 residues. Germline lookup yields CDR1 SGHTA and CDR2 FQGNSA. Trimming left V 5 bases short and J 5 bases short, with 19 bases between. Written as DNA, the CDR3 is TGTGCCAGCAGCCCGGGGACGACGGGGAGGTATCAGCCCCAGCATTTT. Translating gives CASSPGTTGRYQPQHF. The full variable domain, completed using reference TRBV7-2 and TRBJ1-5, is GAGVSQSPSNKVTEKGKDVELRCDPISGHTALYWYRQSLGQGLEFLIYFQGNSAPDKSGLPSDRFSAERTGGSVSTLTIQRTQQEDSAVYLCASSPGTTGRYQPQHFGDGTRLSIL.

The rearrangement links TRBV2 to TRBJ1-5; the D is unclear. Trimming stripped 2 bases from V and 4 bases from J, with 12 bases between. The CDR3 sequence is 15 residues long. Germline values: CDR1 SNHLY, CDR2 FYNNEI. CDR3 nucleotide sequence: TGTGCCAGCAGTGAATCCCGGGCCGATAATCAGCCCCAGCATTTT. This sequence encodes CASSESRADNQPQHF.

The chain combines TRBV4-2 with TRBJ2-7; maybe TRBD2 (6 bases). The V and J ends lost 2 bases and 6 bases respectively, with 11 bases between them. The V gene's germline CDR1 is LGHNA and CDR2 YNFKEQ. The length of the CDR3 is 13 residues. CDR3 DNA: TGTGCCAGCAGCCAACAGGGAGGCCCCGAGCAGTACTTC. It specifies CASSQQGGPEQYF.

J is TRBJ2-5 and V is TRBV5-1, with D possibly matching TRBD2 (6 bases). The V gene's germline CDR1 is SGHRS and CDR2 YFSETQ. The V and J ends lost 0 bases and 5 bases respectively, with 14 bases between them. This CDR3 region has 15 residues. The CDR3 loop reads CASSLEGGSLETQYF. The CDR3 DNA follows: TGCGCCAGCAGCTTGGAAGGAGGGAGTTTGGAGACCCAGTACTTC.

The V and J genes are TRBV2 and TRBJ1-5; 7 bases fit TRBD1. The CDR3 sequence is 15 residues long. The V gene's germline CDR1 is SNHLY and CDR2 FYNNEI. V lost 2 bases and J lost 6; bases outside the gene matches: 7. The CDR3: CASSEPAGGVQPQHF. The CDR3, as DNA: TGTGCCAGCAGTGAACCGGCAGGGGGAGTTCAGCCCCAGCATTTT. Full variable domain (remainder filled in from reference TRBV2 and TRBJ1-5): EPEVTQTPSHQVTQMGQEVILRCVPISNHLYFYWYRQILGQKVEFLVSFYNNEISEKSEIFDDQFSVERPDGSNFTLKIRSTKLEDSAMYFCASSEPAGGVQPQHFGDGTRLSIL.

The genes are TRBV25-1 and TRBJ1-6, with D maybe TRBD1 (5 bases). Per the germline V gene, CDR1 is MGHDK and CDR2 is SYGVNS. V was trimmed by 4 bases and J by 3 bases, leaving 13 bases between them. The CDR3 has 16 amino acids. The CDR3 DNA reads as TGTGCCAGCAGTGCGGTAACAGGCCTCTATAATTCACCCCTCCACTTT. Translation: CASSAVTGLYNSPLHF.

The chain is built from TRBV5-1 and TRBJ1-4; 9 bases line up with TRBD1. V trimming: 0 bases; J trimming: 7 bases; junction bases outside the gene matches: 4. Germline V gene lookup returns CDR1 SGHRS and CDR2 YFSETQ. This CDR3 region has 15 residues. The CDR3 DNA reads TGCGCCAGCAGCTTGGCGGGGGACAGGGCTGAAAAACTGTTTTTT. Translating gives CASSLAGDRAEKLFF.

The genes are TRBV6-1 and TRBJ2-5; D uncertain. Trimming stripped 1 base from V and 5 bases from J, with 5 bases between. The CDR3 spans 12 residues. CDR1 and CDR2 from the germline V gene are MNHNS and SASEGT. The CDR3 DNA follows: TGTGCCAGCAGTGAAGTAGGGGAGACCCAGTACTTC. Encoded protein: CASSEVGETQYF.

This clone was recorded only once. This sequence joins TRBV29-1 and TRBJ2-3; the D call may be TRBD1 or TRBD2 (5 bases each). The V gene's germline CDR1 is SQVTM and CDR2 ANQGSEA. V was shortened by 6 bases and J by 0 bases, with 13 bases between the two germline ends. The CDR3 extends over 14 amino acids. The CDR3 nucleotides read TGCAGCGTCGAGCCGGGACCGAGCACAGATACGCAGTATTTT. The encoded protein is CSVEPGPSTDTQYF.

The chain employs TRBV11-1 and TRBJ2-3; perhaps TRBD2 as D (5 bases). CDR3 length equals 15 residues. The germline V and J ends were trimmed by 0 bases and 2 bases, with 9 bases remaining between them. CDR1 SGHAT and CDR2 FQDESV come from the germline V gene (reference sequence). The DNA of the CDR3 is TGTGCCAGCAGCTTAGCGGGAGAGTACACAGATACGCAGTATTTT. Protein sequence: CASSLAGEYTDTQYF.

This sequence joins TRBV10-3 and TRBJ2-1; 8 nucleotides match TRBD2. Germline trimming cut 6 bases from V and 7 bases from J; bases unmatched to any gene: 11. The CDR3 sequence is 15 residues long. Germline V gene data show CDR1 as ENHRY and CDR2 as SYGVKD. Here the CDR3 reads CAIRSSGGPGNEQFF. The CDR3 nucleotides read TGTGCCATCAGGTCGTCGGGAGGGCCGGGGAATGAGCAGTTCTTC.

V and J are TRBV4-2 and TRBJ2-1; either TRBD1 or TRBD2 may supply D (5 bases each). Germline CDR1 is LGHNA and CDR2 is YNFKEQ. This CDR3 spans 17 amino acids. V was trimmed by 0 bases and J by 1 base, leaving 13 bases between them. CDR3 sequence: CASSQETQGASYNEQFF. Here the CDR3 DNA reads TGTGCCAGCAGCCAAGAGACGCAGGGAGCATCCTACAATGAGCAGTTCTTC.

J is TRBJ2-3 and V is TRBV15; 8 bases are a match to TRBD2. This CDR3 comprises 17 residues. Germline CDR1 is LNHNV and CDR2 is YYDKDF (reference sequence). After removal of 2 bases from V and 6 bases from J, the junction contained 13 bases not matched to a gene. CDR3 loop: CATSRILLAGGGDTQYF. In DNA, the CDR3 is TGTGCCACCAGCAGAATCCTCCTAGCGGGTGGAGGGGATACGCAGTATTTT. The whole variable domain, filled in from reference TRBV15 and TRBJ2-3, reads DAMVIQNPRYQVTQFGKPVTLSCSQTLNHNVMYWYQQKSSQAPKLLFHYYDKDFNNEADTPDNFQSRRPNTSFCFLDIRSPGLGDTAMYLCATSRILLAGGGDTQYFGPGTRLTVL.

This clone was picked up a small number of times. At the DNA level, this CDR3 is encoded by other sequences in the same sample as well. The rearrangement joins TRBV5-1 to TRBJ2-7; no clear D. The germline V and J ends were trimmed by 0 bases and 3 bases, with 7 bases remaining between them. The CDR3 extends over 13 amino acids. Germline V gene lookup returns CDR1 SGHRS and CDR2 YFSETQ. In DNA form, the CDR3 reads TGCGCCAGCAGCTTGGGGGTCGGCTACGAGCAGTACTTC. Amino acids: CASSLGVGYEQYF.

In its sample, this clone was seen once. The genes are TRBV7-6 and TRBJ2-5, with D perhaps TRBD1 or TRBD2 (5 bases each). V lost 1 base and J 7 bases, leaving 7 bases between the germline ends. Germline V gives CDR1 SGHVS, CDR2 FNYEAQ. The CDR3 sequence is 12 residues long. The CDR3 is CASSLGGVTQYF. The CDR3 DNA follows: TGTGCCAGCAGCTTAGGAGGGGTGACCCAGTACTTC. The full variable domain, in which reference TRBV7-6 and TRBJ2-5 provide the parts outside the CDR3, is GAGVSQSPRYKVTKRGQDVALRCDPISGHVSLYWYRQALGQGPEFLTYFNYEAQQDKSGLPNDRFSAERPEGSISTLTIQRTEQRDSAMYRCASSLGGVTQYFGPGTRLLVL.